This TCR beta chain was recovered during a study of identifying expanded T cells in peripheral blood. Sequenced by immunoSEQ multiplex PCR; TCRdb stores in-frame clones only, minus some. The data show under 150,000 clones, about 88% seen once. The clonotype was recovered from a person aged 18-70 years in good health. Specimen: blood.

The CDR3 loop is CASSPGQGAPRTEAFF. The CDR3 DNA follows: TGCGCCAGCAGCCCCGGCCAGGGGGCGCCCCGCACTGAAGCTTTCTTT. The gene calls are TRBV5-1 and TRBJ1-1; 8 bases fit TRBD1. The germline V gene encodes CDR1 SGHRS and CDR2 YFSETQ. The J segment lost 4 bases and the V segment lost 4 bases, leaving 12 bases of the junction unmatched. The CDR3 spans 16 residues. Full variable domain (remainder filled in from reference TRBV5-1 and TRBJ1-1): KAGVTQTPRYLIKTRGQQVTLSCSPISGHRSVSWYQQTPGQGLQFLFEYFSETQRNKGNFPGRFSGRQFSNSRSEMNVSTLELGDSALYLCASSPGQGAPRTEAFFGQGTRLTVV.